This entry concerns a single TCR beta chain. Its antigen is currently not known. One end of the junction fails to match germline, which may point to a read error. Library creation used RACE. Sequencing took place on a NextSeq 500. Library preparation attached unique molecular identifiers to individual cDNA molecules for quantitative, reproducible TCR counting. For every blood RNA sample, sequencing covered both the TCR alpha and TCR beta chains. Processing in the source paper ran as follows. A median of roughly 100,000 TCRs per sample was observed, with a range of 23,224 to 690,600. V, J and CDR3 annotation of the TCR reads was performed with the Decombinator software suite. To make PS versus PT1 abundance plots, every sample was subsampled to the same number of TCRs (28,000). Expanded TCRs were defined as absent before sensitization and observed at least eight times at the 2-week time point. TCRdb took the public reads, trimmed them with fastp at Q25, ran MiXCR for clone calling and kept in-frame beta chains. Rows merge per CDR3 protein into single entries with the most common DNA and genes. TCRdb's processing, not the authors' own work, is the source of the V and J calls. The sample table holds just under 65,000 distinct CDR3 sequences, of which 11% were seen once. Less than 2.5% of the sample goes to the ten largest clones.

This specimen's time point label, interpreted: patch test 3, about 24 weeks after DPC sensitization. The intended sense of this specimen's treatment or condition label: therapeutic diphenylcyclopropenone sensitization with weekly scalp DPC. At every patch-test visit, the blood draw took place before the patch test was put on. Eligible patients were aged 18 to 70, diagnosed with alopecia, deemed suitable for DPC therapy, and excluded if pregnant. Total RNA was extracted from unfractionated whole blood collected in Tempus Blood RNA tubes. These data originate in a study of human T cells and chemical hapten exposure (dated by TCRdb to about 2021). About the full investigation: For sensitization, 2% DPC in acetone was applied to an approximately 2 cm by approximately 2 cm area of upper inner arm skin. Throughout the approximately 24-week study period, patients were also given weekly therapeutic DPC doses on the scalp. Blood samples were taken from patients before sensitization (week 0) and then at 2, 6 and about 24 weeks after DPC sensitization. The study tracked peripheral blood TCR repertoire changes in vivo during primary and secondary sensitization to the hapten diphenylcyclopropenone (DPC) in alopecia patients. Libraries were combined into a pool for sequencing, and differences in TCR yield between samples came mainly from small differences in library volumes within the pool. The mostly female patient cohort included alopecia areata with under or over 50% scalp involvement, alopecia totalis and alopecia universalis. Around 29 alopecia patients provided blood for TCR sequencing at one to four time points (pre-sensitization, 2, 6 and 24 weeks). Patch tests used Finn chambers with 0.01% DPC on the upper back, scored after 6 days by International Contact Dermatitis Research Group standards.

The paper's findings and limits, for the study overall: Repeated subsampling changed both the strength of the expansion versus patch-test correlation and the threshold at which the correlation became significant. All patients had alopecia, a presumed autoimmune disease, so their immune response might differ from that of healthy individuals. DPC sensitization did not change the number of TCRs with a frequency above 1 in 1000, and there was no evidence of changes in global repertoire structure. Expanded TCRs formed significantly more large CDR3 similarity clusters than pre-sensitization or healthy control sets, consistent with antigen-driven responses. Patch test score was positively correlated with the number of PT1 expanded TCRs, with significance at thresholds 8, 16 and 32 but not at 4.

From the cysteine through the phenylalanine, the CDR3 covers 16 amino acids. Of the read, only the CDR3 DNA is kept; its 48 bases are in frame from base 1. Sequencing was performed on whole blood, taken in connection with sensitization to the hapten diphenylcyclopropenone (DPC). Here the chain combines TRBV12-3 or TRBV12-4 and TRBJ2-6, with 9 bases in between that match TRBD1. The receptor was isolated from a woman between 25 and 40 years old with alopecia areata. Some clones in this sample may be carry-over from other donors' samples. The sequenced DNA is TGTGCCAGCAGTCTCACAGGGGGCGCTGGGGCCAACGTCCGGACTTTC. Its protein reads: CASSLTGGAGANVRTF.